The TCR beta chain under discussion was sequenced for a study of Ad26.COV2.S vaccination and SARS-CoV-2 variants. Looking at the study overall: Ad26.COV2.S was injected intramuscularly once or twice, 56 days apart. Findings and limits, study-wide: The placebo group had lower spike-specific TCR breadth than the vaccine recipients did. After vaccination, substantial breadth of spike-specific CD8+ and CD4+ responses was reported.

As to this clone: Its antigen is not known.

Some clones are missing from TCRdb's copy, which holds only in-frame ones; the method was immunoSEQ multiplex PCR. The repertoire consists of about 470,000 clones, with 90% occurring once and the leading ten covering approximately 4.5%. Trimming stripped 7 bases from V and 0 bases from J, with 11 bases between. CDR1 and CDR2 from the germline V gene are MDHEN and SYDVKM. The CDR3 runs to 14 residues. The treatment here: around 19 received Ad26.COV2.S at low or high dose, single or two shots; about five received placebo; per-sample allocation not given. Following the first vaccine or placebo injection, samples were taken on day 63. Ad26.COV2.S expressed prefusion-stabilized spike from the original Wuhan strain.

The material sequenced was peripheral blood, taken in a trial of Ad26.COV2.S vaccine versus placebo. This clonotype was sampled from a person between 18 and 65 years old who received the Ad26.COV2.S COVID-19 vaccine or a placebo. The chain recombines TRBV28 with TRBJ2-3; no firm D call. Written as DNA, the CDR3 is TGTGCCAGCAAGCCAGGTACTAGCACAGATACGCAGTATTTT. It translates to CASKPGTSTDTQYF.